The 15 T cell receptor beta chains below all came from one sample that was sequenced in a study of cytomegalovirus exposure and HLA in healthy donors. PCR primers comprised 60 Vbeta and 13 Jbeta primers. The protocol was immunoSEQ multiplex PCR, while the TCRdb copy is restricted to in-frame clones and leaves out a portion. The sample records 150,000 to 200,000 clones, around 79% being singletons. Sequences were obtained from PBMCs. These TCRs come from a middle-aged man in good health and CMV-seronegative.

This clone was counted only a few times. The chain recombines TRBV7-9 with TRBJ1-2, with a weak D call TRBD1 (5 bases). The CDR3 length is 16 residues. V was cut by 4 bases and J by 2 bases, with 17 bases left in between. Germline V lookup: CDR1 SEHNR, CDR2 FQNEAQ (reference sequence). The CDR3 DNA reads as TGTGCCAGCAGCTCAGTTTTACAGGAAACAAACTATGGCTACACCTTC. Translated, it gives CASSSVLQETNYGYTF.

V and J are TRBV7-3 and TRBJ2-1; 8 nucleotides agree with TRBD1. Trimming removed 6 bases from V and 4 bases from J; junction bases left unmatched: 5. This CDR3 has 14 amino acids. Germline V CDR1 and CDR2: SGHTA, FQGTGA. CDR3 in amino acids: CASSLGTGYNEQFF. CDR3 bases: TGTGCCAGCAGTTTAGGGACAGGATACAATGAGCAGTTCTTC.

J is TRBJ1-3 and V is TRBV30; no clear D gene. V was pared by 0 bases and J by 3 bases, with 3 bases between. CDR3 length: 12 residues. The germline gives CDR1 GTSNPN, CDR2 SVGIG (reference sequence). CDR3 nucleotide sequence: TGTGCCTGGAGTGTCGGTGGAAACACCATATATTTT. This encodes CAWSVGGNTIYF.

This clone occurred a few times. The V and J genes are TRBV6-6 and TRBJ1-5, with D perhaps TRBD1 (5 bases). Germline values: CDR1 MNHNY, CDR2 SVGAGI (reference sequence). The CDR3 runs to 14 residues. The V end was cut by 4 bases, the J end by 5 bases, with 12 bases between. CDR3 DNA sequence: TGTGCCAGCAGTTGGGGTTGGGGCGATCAGCCCCAGCATTTT. Amino acids: CASSWGWGDQPQHF.

CDR3 DNA sequence: TGTGCCAGCAGTCCCGGCAGGGGGCTCGATCATGAGCAGTTCTTC. Translated, it gives CASSPGRGLDHEQFF. The chain employs TRBV2 and TRBJ2-1; TRBD1 matches at 8 bases. The CDR3 spans 15 residues. Germline loops: CDR1 SNHLY, CDR2 FYNNEI. V lost 5 bases and J lost 8; bases outside the gene matches: 11. The full variable domain, in which reference TRBV2 and TRBJ2-1 provide the parts outside the CDR3, is EPEVTQTPSHQVTQMGQEVILRCVPISNHLYFYWYRQILGQKVEFLVSFYNNEISEKSEIFDDQFSVERPDGSNFTLKIRSTKLEDSAMYFCASSPGRGLDHEQFFGPGTRLTVL.

In its sample, this clone was seen a few times. This rearrangement joins TRBV29-1 to TRBJ2-1; TRBD2 matches 8 bases. The CDR3 length is 15 residues. CDR1 is SQVTM, CDR2 ANQGSEA, per germline. V trimming: 7 bases; J trimming: 3 bases; junction bases outside the gene matches: 11. The CDR3 bases are TGCAGCGCCGAAGGGTCGGGGGGGCTCTACAATGAGCAGTTCTTC. Protein: CSAEGSGGLYNEQFF.

The rearrangement uses TRBV5-1 and TRBJ2-7, with 7 bases aligning to TRBD2. CDR1 and CDR2 from the germline V gene are SGHRS and YFSETQ. CDR3 length: 14 residues. Trimming took 4 bases from V and 2 from J; bases not matched to a gene: 6. The CDR3: CASSLIAGAYEQYF. In DNA, the CDR3 is TGCGCCAGCAGCCTCATTGCGGGGGCCTACGAGCAGTACTTC.

The chain combines TRBV4-3 with TRBJ2-1; 10 nucleotides agree with TRBD2. With 0 bases clipped from V and 4 bases from J, the junction kept 3 bases outside the gene matches. The CDR3 covers 16 residues. Per germline, CDR1 LGHNA and CDR2 YSLEER. The CDR3 reads CASSQDIAGGYNEQFF. The CDR3 DNA is TGCGCCAGCAGCCAAGATATAGCGGGGGGATACAATGAGCAGTTCTTC.

This clone turned up a few times. V and J are TRBV27 and TRBJ1-2, with 7 positions matching TRBD1. V lost 6 bases to trimming and J lost 7 bases; unmatched junction nucleotides: 14. CDR1 and CDR2 (germline): MNHEY, SMNVEV (reference sequence). The CDR3 spans 15 residues. This chain's CDR3 is CASSLGRDSLLGYTF. The CDR3 bases are TGTGCCAGCAGCCTGGGCCGGGACAGCCTTCTTGGCTACACCTTC.

This clone was seen only once. The rearrangement uses TRBV5-1 and TRBJ2-1, with 7 bases lining up with TRBD1. The CDR3 consists of 18 residues. With V trimmed by 2 bases and J by 7 bases, 18 bases remained unmatched. The germline CDR1 and CDR2 sequences are SGHRS and YFSETQ. The DNA of the CDR3 is TGCGCCAGCAGCTTTTCCGGTCCAGACAGGGTCATAGGTAATGAGCAGTTCTTC. This gives the protein CASSFSGPDRVIGNEQFF.

The V and J genes are TRBV5-4 and TRBJ2-1, with 10 bases matching TRBD2. Trimming at V came to 5 bases and at J to 5 bases, leaving 7 bases not matched to a gene. CDR1 is SGHNT, CDR2 YYREEE, per germline (reference sequence). The CDR3 extends over 15 amino acids. The CDR3 reads CASSSRTSGNNEQFF. The CDR3 DNA follows: TGTGCCAGCAGTTCCCGGACTAGCGGTAACAATGAGCAGTTCTTC.

This sequence joins TRBV19 and TRBJ2-5; perhaps TRBD2 as D (5 bases). CDR1 is LNHDA and CDR2 is SQIVND in the germline V gene (reference sequence). This CDR3 region has 15 residues. V dropped 6 bases and J dropped 3 bases, with 17 bases sitting between them. CDR3 in amino acids: CASSFTGKSKETQYF. The DNA for the CDR3 is TGTGCCAGTAGCTTTACCGGGAAAAGTAAAGAGACCCAGTACTTC.

The chain uses TRBV27 and TRBJ2-7; TRBD1 matches 7 bases. Germline CDR1 and CDR2: MNHEY and SMNVEV (reference sequence). This CDR3 region has 13 residues. Germline trimming cut 8 bases from V and 2 bases from J; bases unmatched to any gene: 6. Here the CDR3 DNA reads TGTGCCAGCGGAAGGACAGGCGCCTACGAGCAGTACTTC. Translating it yields CASGRTGAYEQYF.

This clone was found a few times. The rearrangement links TRBV7-9 to TRBJ2-2, with a tentative D call TRBD2 (7 bases). Trimming removed 4 bases from V and 7 bases from J, with 10 bases in between. Germline V gene sequence: CDR1 SEHNR, CDR2 FQNEAQ (reference sequence). The CDR3 runs 13 residues. The CDR3 nucleotides read TGTGCCAGCAGCTCTAGGGGGGGCGGGGAGCTGTTTTTT. Protein: CASSSRGGGELFF. The whole variable domain, filled in from reference TRBV7-9 and TRBJ2-2, reads DTGVSQNPRHKITKRGQNVTFRCDPISEHNRLYWYRQTLGQGPEFLTYFQNEAQLEKSRLLSDRFSAERPKGSFSTLEIQRTEQGDSAMYLCASSSRGGGELFFGEGSRLTVL.

The chain uses TRBV9 and TRBJ1-1; D perhaps matches TRBD1 (6 bases). Trimming removed 3 bases from V and 0 bases from J, with 9 bases in between. Germline CDR1 SGDLS, CDR2 YYNGEE. The CDR3 loop spans 14 amino acids. The CDR3 here is CASSGTVMNTEAFF. The CDR3 DNA reads as TGTGCCAGCAGCGGGACAGTTATGAACACTGAAGCTTTCTTT.